The clone carrying this TCR beta chain was observed many times. Its antigen is unidentified. The sample originates from a study of T cells in Graves' hyperthyroidism and ophthalmopathy. Looking at the study overall: Peripheral blood samples were taken at initial diagnosis, prior to any treatment. General study points: Stable hyperthyroidism and ophthalmopathy were separated using 13 V-J signatures.

This CDR3 contains 14 residues. From germline, CDR1 is DFQATT and CDR2 SNEGSKA (reference sequence). Trimming shortened V by 6 bases and J by 4 bases, and 19 bases separated the two germline ends. There were TCR beta CDR3 regions amplified from RNA transcripts. First-round RT-PCR with HTBI primers amplified the TCR CDR3 region. TCRdb passed the multiplex PCR reads through MiXCR, listing each CDR3 protein once. The table includes around 300,000 distinct CDR3 sequences, 22% detected once. The source is a man between 25 and 39 years old with Graves' ophthalmopathy. The V and J genes are TRBV20-1 and TRBJ2-7, with TRBD2 as a possible D gene (5 bases). Specimen: blood. CDR3 sequence reads: CSAHWQDGNYEQYF. The CDR3 DNA reads as TGCAGTGCCCATTGGCAGGACGGGAATTACGAGCAGTACTTC.